The present T cell receptor beta chain was sequenced within a study of CD8 T cells in ankylosing spondylitis. Points from the study as a whole: Both synovial fluid and blood in reactive arthritis had previously been reported to carry some motif variants. Eight highly homologous variants formed a TCR beta motif that appeared characteristic of ankylosing spondylitis blood. Disease-linked clones were found to be CD8+ and relatively rare in peripheral blood. In ankylosing spondylitis patients, matched synovial fluid reportedly showed significant enrichment of disease-linked clones.

Only a few counts were recorded for this clonotype. Its antigen remains unidentified. Quantitative 5'-RACE was performed with molecular barcodes, and it yielded the TCR beta libraries. TCRdb fed the 5' RACE reads into MiXCR, producing one record per CDR3 protein. The sample consists of 750,000 to 850,000 distinct CDR3 sequences, around 11% of them appearing once. The source of this sequence is a male donor with ankylosing spondylitis. The sequencing input was blood, either unsorted or a sorted T cell fraction (not recorded which).

The CDR3 loop is CASSPRNEKLFF. Written as DNA, the CDR3 is TGTGCCAGCTCACCACGGAATGAAAAACTGTTTTTT. The rearrangement uses TRBV18 and TRBJ1-4, with no clear D. CDR1 is KGHSH, CDR2 LQKENI, per germline. V lost 1 base and J lost 5, with 2 bases in between. The CDR3 is made up of 12 amino acids.